Each of the 27 T cell receptor beta chains below was sequenced from the same sample in a study of beta chain features in type 1 diabetes. What was sequenced were expressed TCRB transcripts, since all of the isolated RNA had been reverse transcribed. Generated by immunoSEQ multiplex PCR, the TCRdb table keeps only in-frame clones and is missing some. The sample shows roughly 400,000 clones, approximately 16% of them seen only once. Sample: naive CD4+ T cells from blood. All receptors come from a woman between 18 and 30 years old in good health.

There are a few counts of this clone. This rearrangement joins TRBV28 to TRBJ2-3, with TRBD2 matching 16 bases. Germline loops: CDR1 MDHEN, CDR2 SYDVKM. Trimming removed 5 bases from V and 3 bases from J; junction bases left unmatched: 2. The CDR3 length is 16 residues. DNA for the CDR3: TGTGCCAGCAGTAAGGGACTAGCGGGAGGGACAGATACGCAGTATTTT. Protein product: CASSKGLAGGTDTQYF.

This clone was seen more than once but under ten times. The chain joins TRBV7-2 to TRBJ2-1; 11 bases align to TRBD2. The germline CDR1 and CDR2 sequences are SGHTA and FQGNSA. The V and J ends lost 5 bases and 8 bases, in that order; junction bases with no gene match: 8. The CDR3 length is 15 residues. CDR3 residues: CASSTPSGRFDEQFF. CDR3 in DNA: TGTGCCAGCAGCACTCCTAGCGGGAGGTTCGATGAGCAGTTCTTC.

This clone was detected a few times. The chain recombines TRBV21-1 with TRBJ2-5; the D call in the table, TRBD2, was not verified against the DNA. TRBV21-1 is shown as a pseudogene. CDR3 size: 15 residues. For the CDR3, the DNA is TGTGCCAGCAGCAAACCCGAGACGGAGCAAGAGACCCAGTACTTC. As protein: CASSKPETEQETQYF.

V gene TRBV7-2 combines with J gene TRBJ1-4, with a possible D match to TRBD1 (5 bases). The CDR3 runs to 15 residues. Trimming cost V 5 bases and J 2 bases, with 12 bases left between them. In germline, CDR1 is SGHTA, CDR2 FQGNSA. CDR3 loop: CASSPGGRTNEKLFF. The CDR3 region has the DNA TGTGCCAGCAGCCCGGGGGGACGGACTAATGAAAAACTGTTTTTT.

This clone was seen a handful of times. In DNA, the CDR3 is TGTGCCAGCTCGACAGGAAGGAGTTACGAGCAGTACTTC. Translating gives CASSTGRSYEQYF. The chain links TRBV19 to TRBJ2-7; perhaps TRBD1 as D (6 bases). Germline V gene sequence: CDR1 LNHDA, CDR2 SQIVND (reference sequence). The CDR3 spans 13 residues. Trimming took 9 bases from V and 4 from J, leaving 16 bases between them.

In its sample, this clone was seen a few times. The genes are TRBV6-5 and TRBJ2-1; 11 bases are shared with TRBD2. The V and J ends lost 4 bases and 0 bases, in that order; junction bases with no gene match: 2. Germline V lookup: CDR1 MNHEY, CDR2 SVGAGI. The CDR3 loop spans 16 amino acids. CDR3: CASSLAGGSSYNEQFF. The CDR3 DNA sequence: TGTGCCAGCAGTTTAGCGGGAGGGAGCTCCTACAATGAGCAGTTCTTC.

The chain joins TRBV18 to TRBJ1-2, with 8 bases lining up with TRBD1. The CDR3 has 14 residues. Germline V gene data show CDR1 as KGHSH and CDR2 as LQKENI. With 7 bases clipped from V and 5 bases from J, the junction kept 9 bases outside the gene matches. The CDR3 region is CASFQGAQGYGYTF. The CDR3 DNA follows: TGTGCCAGCTTCCAGGGGGCCCAAGGGTATGGCTACACCTTC.

The chain employs TRBV30 and TRBJ2-3, with D tentatively TRBD2 (7 bases). V lost 0 bases to trimming and J lost 3 bases, with 13 bases between them. Germline V lookup: CDR1 GTSNPN, CDR2 SVGIG (reference sequence). The CDR3 runs 15 residues. CDR3: CAWSVIGGGTDTQYF. CDR3 sequence (DNA): TGTGCCTGGAGTGTTATAGGGGGGGGGACAGATACGCAGTATTTT.

This clone was seen only a few times. The V call is TRBV6-5, the J call TRBJ1-3; a weak D match, TRBD1 (6 bases). Per germline, CDR1 MNHEY and CDR2 SVGAGI. The CDR3 has 15 residues. Trimming left V 5 bases short and J 4 bases short, with 15 bases between. CDR3 amino acids: CASSTITGWGNTIYF. The CDR3 DNA follows: TGTGCCAGCAGTACTATCACAGGGTGGGGAAACACCATATATTTT.

CDR3: CSCSPPGYGYTF. The CDR3 nucleotides read TGCAGCTGCTCCCCCCCCGGCTATGGCTACACCTTC. This rearrangement joins TRBV29-1 to TRBJ1-2; D is ambiguous. Between the trimmed V and J ends, which lost 8 bases and 4 bases, there was a span of 14 bases. CDR1 is SQVTM and CDR2 is ANQGSEA in the germline V gene. The CDR3 sequence is 12 residues long. Full variable domain (rest looked up from reference TRBV29-1 and TRBJ1-2): SAVISQKPSRDICQRGTSLTIQCQVDSQVTMMFWYRQQPGQSLTLIATANQGSEATYESGFVIDKFPISRPNLTFSTLTVSNMSPEDSSIYLCSCSPPGYGYTFGSGTRLTVV.

This clone was seen a handful of times. The chain carries TRBV29-1 and TRBJ1-1, with D unresolved. CDR1 and CDR2 (germline): SQVTM, ANQGSEA. This CDR3 has 13 amino acids. The V gene lost 5 bases and the J gene lost 1 base, with 11 bases spanning the gap. In DNA form, the CDR3 reads TGCAGCGTTTGTGACTCCCAGAACACTGAAGCTTTCTTT. Its translation: CSVCDSQNTEAFF.

The rearrangement links TRBV9 to TRBJ1-2, with D maybe TRBD1 (5 bases). Germline V lookup: CDR1 SGDLS, CDR2 YYNGEE. The length of the CDR3 is 15 residues. The ends were cut back, 4 bases at V and 3 bases at J, with 16 bases in the middle. Here the CDR3 reads CASSPLTARDYGYTF. Here the CDR3 DNA reads TGTGCCAGCAGCCCCCTTACGGCCAGGGACTATGGCTACACCTTC.

DNA of the CDR3: TGTGCCAGCTCACGTGGACTAGCGGTCACAGATACGCAGTATTTT. This encodes CASSRGLAVTDTQYF. This rearrangement joins TRBV18 to TRBJ2-3; 10 bases map to TRBD2. The V and J ends lost 4 bases and 2 bases, in that order; junction bases with no gene match: 3. Germline V gives CDR1 KGHSH, CDR2 LQKENI. The CDR3 is made up of 15 amino acids.

The chain links TRBV2 to TRBJ2-1, with a possible D match to TRBD2 (6 bases). The germline V gene has CDR1 SNHLY and CDR2 FYNNEI. CDR3 length: 15 amino acids. The V gene lost 6 bases and the J gene lost 3 bases, with 15 bases spanning the gap. CDR3 sequence (DNA): TGTGCCAGCAGGCCTGATCGACTAGACTACAATGAGCAGTTCTTC. It encodes CASRPDRLDYNEQFF.

This clone showed up just a few times. V gene TRBV11-2 combines with J gene TRBJ2-7; 9 bases agree with TRBD2. The germline CDR1 and CDR2 sequences are SGHAT and FQNNGV. This CDR3 comprises 17 residues. V shed 3 bases, J shed 0 bases, and the junction held 9 bases outside the gene matches. The CDR3 spells CASSFYPPSGTSYEQYF. The CDR3 nucleotides read TGTGCCAGCAGCTTTTACCCTCCTAGCGGGACCTCCTACGAGCAGTACTTC.

There are a few counts of this clone. The V gene is TRBV7-2, the J gene TRBJ1-5, with TRBD1 identical over 7 bases. V lost 3 bases and J lost 2; bases outside the gene matches: 7. The CDR3 runs 16 residues. Germline loops: CDR1 SGHTA, CDR2 FQGNSA. The CDR3 bases are TGTGCCAGCAGCTTCCAAGGACAGGTTGGCAATCAGCCCCAGCATTTT. This gives the protein CASSFQGQVGNQPQHF.

In this sample, this clone turned up a few times. The genes are TRBV19 and TRBJ1-1; 9 nucleotides line up with TRBD1. Germline V gene sequence: CDR1 LNHDA, CDR2 SQIVND (reference sequence). The CDR3 is 13 amino acids. V shed 7 bases, J shed 3 bases, and the junction held 3 bases outside the gene matches. CDR3 residues: CASTRQGDTEAFF. CDR3 nucleotide sequence: TGTGCCAGTACCCGACAGGGGGACACTGAAGCTTTCTTT.

This clone turned up a few times. The chain employs TRBV29-1 and TRBJ1-1, with TRBD1 identical over 8 bases. Germline assignment: CDR1 SQVTM and CDR2 ANQGSEA. V gave up 3 bases and J gave up 5 bases; unmatched junction bases: 5. This CDR3 is built from 13 residues. DNA for the CDR3: TGCAGCGTTGACAGGGGGCGAGAAACTGAAGCTTTCTTT. This sequence encodes CSVDRGRETEAFF.

This clone was observed a handful of times. The chain uses TRBV9 and TRBJ1-2; the D is unclear. V gave up 0 bases and J gave up 5 bases, with 17 bases separating them. Per the germline V gene, CDR1 is SGDLS and CDR2 is YYNGEE. The CDR3 runs to 16 residues. Here the CDR3 reads CASSVESGTSRYGYTF. CDR3 coding DNA: TGTGCCAGCAGCGTAGAATCAGGCACCTCCCGGTATGGCTACACCTTC.

V is TRBV4-2 and J is TRBJ2-3; 7 bases are a match to TRBD2. The CDR3 is made up of 17 amino acids. The germline V gene has CDR1 LGHNA and CDR2 YNFKEQ. V was clipped by 0 bases and J by 1 base; unmatched bases: 7. CDR3 residues: CASSQDLGLGRTDTQYF. CDR3 nucleotides: TGTGCCAGCAGCCAAGATCTCGGACTAGGTCGCACAGATACGCAGTATTTT.

The chain has TRBV9 and TRBJ1-3; D possibly corresponds to TRBD1 (6 bases). This CDR3 has 12 amino acids. V lost 4 bases to trimming and J lost 10 bases, with 12 bases between them. The germline gives CDR1 SGDLS, CDR2 YYNGEE. The CDR3 protein is CASSLQGGTIYF. The CDR3 DNA reads TGTGCCAGCAGCTTACAGGGTGGTACCATATATTTT.

The chain couples TRBV15 to TRBJ1-4; no definite D call. The CDR3 spans 13 residues. The germline V gene has CDR1 LNHNV and CDR2 YYDKDF (reference sequence). V was pared by 4 bases and J by 5 bases, with 8 bases between. CDR3 region: CATSTAGNEKLFF. CDR3 in DNA: TGTGCCACCAGCACGGCGGGGAATGAAAAACTGTTTTTT.

The J gene is TRBJ2-5, the V gene TRBV29-1; TRBD1 is a possible D gene (6 bases). V lost 5 bases, J lost 5 bases, and 15 bases lay in between. The CDR3 spans 13 residues. Germline CDR1 reads SQVTM; CDR2 reads ANQGSEA. The CDR3 reads CSVTIGGPETQYF. In nucleotides, the CDR3 is TGCAGCGTTACTATAGGGGGACCTGAGACCCAGTACTTC.

This chain links TRBV11-3 with TRBJ2-1; 7 nucleotides match TRBD1. Trimming at V came to 6 bases and at J to 6 bases, leaving 5 bases not matched to a gene. CDR3 size: 13 residues. The germline V gene encodes CDR1 SGHNT and CDR2 YENEEA. The CDR3 sequence: CASSQGVANEQFF. In DNA form, the CDR3 reads TGTGCCAGCAGTCAGGGGGTAGCCAATGAGCAGTTCTTC.

This clone has just a few counts. The genes are TRBV5-1 and TRBJ2-7; D is unclear. The CDR3 extends over 14 amino acids. Germline V gene data show CDR1 as SGHRS and CDR2 as YFSETQ. The V end lost 0 bases, the J end lost 0 bases, and 7 bases lay between the germline ends. For the CDR3, the DNA is TGCGCCAGCAGCTTGGGTTACAGCTCCTACGAGCAGTACTTC. Protein product: CASSLGYSSYEQYF.

This clone was counted only a few times. The chain carries TRBV19 and TRBJ2-1; the match to TRBD2 covers 10 bases. Unmatched junction bases numbered 7, after V lost 6 bases and J lost 5 bases. The length of the CDR3 is 15 residues. CDR1 LNHDA and CDR2 SQIVND come from the germline V gene (reference sequence). The CDR3 DNA reads as TGTGCCAGTAGCCCCGGGACTAGCGCGAACAATGAGCAGTTCTTC. It specifies CASSPGTSANNEQFF.

The rearrangement uses TRBV15 and TRBJ2-5, with 10 bases aligning to TRBD2. Germline V gives CDR1 LNHNV, CDR2 YYDKDF (reference sequence). The CDR3 length is 16 residues. With V trimmed by 1 base and J by 2 bases, 4 bases remained unmatched. CDR3 nucleotides: TGTGCCACCAGCAGAGGTCAACTAGCGGGGCAAGAGACCCAGTACTTC. It translates to CATSRGQLAGQETQYF.